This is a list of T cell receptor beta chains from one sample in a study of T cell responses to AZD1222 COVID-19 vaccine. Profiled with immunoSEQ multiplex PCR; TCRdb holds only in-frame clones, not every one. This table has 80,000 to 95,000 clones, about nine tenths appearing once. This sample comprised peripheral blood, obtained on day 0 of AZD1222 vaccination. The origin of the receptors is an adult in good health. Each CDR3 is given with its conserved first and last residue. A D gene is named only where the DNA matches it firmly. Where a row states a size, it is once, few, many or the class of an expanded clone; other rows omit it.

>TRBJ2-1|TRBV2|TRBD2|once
CASRTSGVKSINEQFF
TGTGCCAGCAGGACTAGCGGGGTCAAGTCCATTAATGAGCAGTTCTTC
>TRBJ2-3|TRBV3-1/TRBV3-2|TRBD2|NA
CASSQETGTTSTDTQYF
TGTGCCAGCAGCCAAGAAACCGGGACTACTAGCACAGATACGCAGTATTTT
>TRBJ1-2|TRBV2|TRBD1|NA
CASREKDRVYGYTF
TGTGCCAGCAGAGAAAAAGACAGGGTCTATGGCTACACCTTC
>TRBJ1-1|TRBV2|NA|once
CASSPGFNTEAFF
TGTGCCAGCAGTCCAGGGTTTAACACTGAAGCTTTCTTT
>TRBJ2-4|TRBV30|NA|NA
CAWSTQSPGNIQYF
TGTGCCTGGAGTACCCAGAGCCCCGGTAACATTCAGTACTTC
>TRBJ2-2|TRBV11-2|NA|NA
CASSLARGVGELFF
TGTGCCAGCAGCTTAGCGCGGGGAGTCGGGGAGCTGTTTTTT
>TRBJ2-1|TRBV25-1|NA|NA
CASSEEGKSSYNEQFF
TGTGCCAGCAGTGAAGAGGGGAAGAGCTCCTACAATGAGCAGTTCTTC
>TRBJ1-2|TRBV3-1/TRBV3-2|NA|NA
CASSYRDGTYGYTF
TGTGCCAGCAGTTACCGGGACGGGACCTATGGCTACACCTTC
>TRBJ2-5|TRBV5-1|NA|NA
CASSGEGLRETQYF
TGCGCCAGCAGCGGGGAAGGGTTACGGGAGACCCAGTACTTC
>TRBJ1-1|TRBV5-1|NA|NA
CASSLEGGSTEAFF
TGCGCCAGCAGCTTGGAGGGTGGGTCCACTGAAGCTTTCTTT
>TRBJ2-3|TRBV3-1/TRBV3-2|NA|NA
CASSQDEAERTDTQYF
TGTGCCAGCAGCCAAGATGAGGCGGAACGCACAGATACGCAGTATTTT
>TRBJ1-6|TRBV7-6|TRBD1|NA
CASSSRTGGNNSPLHF
TGTGCCAGCAGCTCTAGGACAGGGGGAAATAATTCACCCCTCCACTTT
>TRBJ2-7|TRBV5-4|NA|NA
CASSMETDEQYF
TGTGCCAGCAGCATGGAAACGGACGAGCAGTACTTC
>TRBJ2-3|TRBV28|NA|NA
CASSFLSGGTDTQYF
TGTGCCAGCAGTTTTTTATCAGGGGGCACAGATACGCAGTATTTT
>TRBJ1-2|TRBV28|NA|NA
CASSFGRAAGYTF
TGTGCCAGCAGTTTCGGGAGGGCGGCTGGCTACACCTTC
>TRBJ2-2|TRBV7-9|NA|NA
CASSPSGSHTGELFF
TGTGCCAGCAGCCCCTCGGGGAGTCACACCGGGGAGCTGTTTTTT
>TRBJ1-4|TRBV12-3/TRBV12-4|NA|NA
CASSPAGSRKLFF
TGTGCCAGCAGTCCGGCAGGGTCGAGAAAACTGTTTTTT
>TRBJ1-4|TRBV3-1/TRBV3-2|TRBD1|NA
CASRNGQGLGEKLFF
TGTGCCAGCAGGAACGGACAGGGCTTAGGGGAAAAACTGTTTTTT
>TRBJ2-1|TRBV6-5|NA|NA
CASSYDAGGSYNEQFF
TGTGCCAGCAGTTACGATGCCGGCGGCTCCTACAATGAGCAGTTCTTC
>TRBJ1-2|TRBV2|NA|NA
CASFRDSRYGYTF
TGTGCCAGCTTTCGGGACTCACGCTATGGCTACACCTTC
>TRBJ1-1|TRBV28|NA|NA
CASSLGEGNTEAFF
TGTGCCAGCAGTTTGGGGGAAGGGAACACTGAAGCTTTCTTT
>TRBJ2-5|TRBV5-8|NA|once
CASSLSGTPQETQYF
TGTGCCAGCAGCCTATCGGGGACACCCCAAGAGACCCAGTACTTC
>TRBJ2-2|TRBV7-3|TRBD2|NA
CASSLIGTSGTGELFF
TGTGCCAGCAGCTTAATCGGGACTAGTGGCACCGGGGAGCTGTTTTTT
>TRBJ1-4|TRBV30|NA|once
CAWREGRNEKLFF
TGTGCCTGGAGAGAGGGGCGCAATGAAAAACTGTTTTTT
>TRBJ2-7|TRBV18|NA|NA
CATASLRESEQYF
TGTGCCACCGCAAGTCTAAGGGAATCCGAGCAGTACTTC
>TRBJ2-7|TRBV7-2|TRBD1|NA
CASSKDGTGTNPHF
TGTGCCAGCAGCAAAGATGGGACAGGGACAAATCCGCACTTC
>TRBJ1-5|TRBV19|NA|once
CASSIRSGQGRIRPQHF
TGTGCCAGTAGTATAAGGTCCGGTCAGGGCCGTATTCGGCCCCAGCATTTT
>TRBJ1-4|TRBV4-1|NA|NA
CASSHSTRPTNEKLFF
TGCGCCAGCAGCCACAGTACGCGACCAACTAATGAAAAACTGTTTTTT
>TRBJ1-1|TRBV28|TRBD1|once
CASLGLQGTAFF
TGTGCCAGCCTGGGTTTACAGGGGACGGCTTTCTTT
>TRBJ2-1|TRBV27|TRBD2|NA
CASNLAGGYNEQFF
TGTGCCAGCAACTTAGCGGGGGGTTACAATGAGCAGTTCTTC
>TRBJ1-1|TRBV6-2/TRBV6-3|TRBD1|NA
CASSYLQGALNTEAFF
TGTGCCAGCAGTTACCTTCAGGGGGCTCTGAACACTGAAGCTTTCTTT
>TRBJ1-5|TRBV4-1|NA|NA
CASSQGLVQPQHF
TGCGCCAGCAGCCAGGGGTTAGTTCAGCCCCAGCATTTT
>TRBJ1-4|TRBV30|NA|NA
CAWSRLFGLNEKLFF
TGTGCCTGGAGTCGCTTGTTTGGGCTTAATGAAAAACTGTTTTTT
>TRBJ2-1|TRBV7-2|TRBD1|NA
CASSFDRASYNEQFF
TGTGCCAGCAGCTTTGACAGGGCGTCTTACAATGAGCAGTTCTTC
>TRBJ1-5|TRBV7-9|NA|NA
CASSLQGNQPQHF
TGTGCCAGCAGCTTACAGGGCAATCAGCCCCAGCATTTT
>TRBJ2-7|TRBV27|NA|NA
CATSSYEQYF
TGTGCCACCTCGTCCTACGAGCAGTACTTC
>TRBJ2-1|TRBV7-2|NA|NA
CASSLGRNNEQFF
TGTGCCAGCAGCTTAGGGAGGAACAATGAGCAGTTCTTC
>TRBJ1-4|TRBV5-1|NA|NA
CASSLDGRSNEKLFF
TGCGCCAGCAGCTTGGACGGTCGGTCTAATGAAAAACTGTTTTTT
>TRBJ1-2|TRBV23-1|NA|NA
CASLNHEKDYGYTF
TGCGCCAGCCTCAACCACGAAAAGGATTATGGCTACACCTTC
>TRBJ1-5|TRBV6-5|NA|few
CASRKIEERDQPQHF
TGTGCCAGCAGAAAAATTGAGGAACGGGATCAGCCCCAGCATTTT
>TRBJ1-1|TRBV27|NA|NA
CASSIAGEGNTEAFF
TGTGCCAGCAGTATCGCAGGGGAGGGGAACACTGAAGCTTTCTTT
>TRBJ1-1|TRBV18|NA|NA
CASSPNRGNTEAFF
TGTGCCAGCTCACCTAATAGGGGGAACACTGAAGCTTTCTTT
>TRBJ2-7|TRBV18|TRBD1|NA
CASSPPGQGWRSEQYF
TGTGCCAGCTCACCCCCGGGACAGGGCTGGAGATCCGAGCAGTACTTC
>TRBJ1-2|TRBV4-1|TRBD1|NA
CASSPNGGQHYGYTF
TGCGCCAGCAGCCCGAATGGGGGACAGCACTATGGCTACACCTTC
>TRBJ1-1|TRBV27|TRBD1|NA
CASSPRTGVTEAFF
TGTGCCAGCAGTCCCCGGACAGGAGTCACTGAAGCTTTCTTT
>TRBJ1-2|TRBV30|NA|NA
CASPGLSYGYTF
TGTGCCTCGCCGGGACTGAGCTATGGCTACACCTTC
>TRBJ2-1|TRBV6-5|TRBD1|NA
CASSKQGDEQFF
TGTGCCAGCAGTAAACAGGGGGATGAGCAGTTCTTC
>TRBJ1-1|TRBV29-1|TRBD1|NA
CSARVGTGGSTEAFF
TGCAGCGCTAGAGTAGGGACAGGGGGAAGCACTGAAGCTTTCTTT
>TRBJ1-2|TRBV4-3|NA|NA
CASSPRKGGVYGYTF
TGCGCCAGCAGTCCACGCAAGGGGGGAGTCTATGGCTACACCTTC
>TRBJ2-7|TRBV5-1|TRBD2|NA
CASMSGITYEQYF
TGCGCCAGCATGAGCGGGATCACCTACGAGCAGTACTTC